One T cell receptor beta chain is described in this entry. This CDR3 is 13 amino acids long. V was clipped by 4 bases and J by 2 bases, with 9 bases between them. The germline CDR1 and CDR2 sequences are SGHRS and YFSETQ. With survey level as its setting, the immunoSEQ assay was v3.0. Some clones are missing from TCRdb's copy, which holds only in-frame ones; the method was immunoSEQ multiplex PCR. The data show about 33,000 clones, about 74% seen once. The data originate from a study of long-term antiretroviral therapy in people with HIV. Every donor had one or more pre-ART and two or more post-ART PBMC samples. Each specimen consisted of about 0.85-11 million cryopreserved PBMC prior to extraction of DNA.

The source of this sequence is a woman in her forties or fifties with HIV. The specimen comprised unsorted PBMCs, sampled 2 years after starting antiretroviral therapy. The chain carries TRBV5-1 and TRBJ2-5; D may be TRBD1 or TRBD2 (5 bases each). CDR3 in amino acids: CASSRGGQETQYF. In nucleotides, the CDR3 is TGCGCCAGCAGCCGGGGCGGTCAAGAGACCCAGTACTTC.